These T cell receptor beta chains were read from a single sample in a study of regulatory T cells. TCRdb's copy holds only in-frame clones and misses some; the assay was immunoSEQ multiplex PCR. In the table there are about 15,000 clones, roughly 88% of which are singletons. Specimen: conventional CD4+ T cells sorted from blood. The receptors originated from a person younger than 45 with CD3G deficiency. Each CDR3 is given with its conserved first and last residue. D genes are given only for firm matches. Expanded clones get a size class; other rows say once, few or many, or leave the size out.

V	D	size	J	CDR3	DNA
TRBV28	NA	NA	TRBJ2-1	CATTGKNYNEQFF	TGTGCCACCACAGGCAAGAACTACAATGAGCAGTTCTTC
TRBV18	NA	NA	TRBJ2-1	CASSPPGGRGEQFF	TGTGCCAGCTCACCACCAGGTGGAAGGGGTGAGCAGTTCTTC
TRBV6-1	TRBD2	few	TRBJ2-1	CASSKTSGGPSAQFF	TGTGCCAGCAGTAAAACTAGCGGGGGGCCGTCGGCCCAGTTCTTC
TRBV28	NA	NA	TRBJ1-1	CASSFRGQGAEAFF	TGTGCCAGCAGTTTTCGGGGCCAGGGCGCCGAGGCTTTCTTT
TRBV6-1	NA	NA	TRBJ2-7	CASSRRDTYEQYF	TGTGCCAGCAGCCGAAGGGACACGTACGAGCAGTACTTC
TRBV4-3	NA	NA	TRBJ2-7	CASSQVEDGQYF	TGCGCCAGCAGCCAAGTAGAAGATGGGCAGTACTTC
TRBV7-9	NA	NA	TRBJ1-1	CASSEIAGTEAFF	TGTGCCAGCAGCGAAATCGCAGGGACTGAAGCTTTCTTT
TRBV7-6	NA	NA	TRBJ2-7	CASSPGLSSLYEQYF	TGTGCCAGCAGCCCGGGGCTTAGTTCCTTATACGAGCAGTACTTC
TRBV7-9	NA	NA	TRBJ1-1	CASSTRTVNTEAFF	TGTGCCAGCAGCACCCGGACGGTGAACACTGAAGCTTTCTTT
TRBV6-6	TRBD1	NA	TRBJ1-5	CASSARDRGHQPQHF	TGTGCCAGCAGTGCCCGGGACAGGGGGCACCAGCCCCAGCATTTT
TRBV5-1	NA	NA	TRBJ2-5	CASSETPGGGETQYF	TGCGCCAGCAGCGAAACTCCGGGCGGAGGCGAGACCCAGTACTTC
TRBV7-9	TRBD2	NA	TRBJ2-3	CASSLVTGRGGRDTQYF	TGTGCCAGCAGCTTAGTGACGGGGAGGGGTGGCCGAGATACGCAGTATTTT